This TCR beta chain was observed in a study of cytomegalovirus exposure and HLA in healthy donors. Study results and limitations: The authors later linked a missense DCLRE1C variant to TCR beta V- and J-gene trimming.

As for this clone: The antigen remains unidentified.

After removal of 6 bases from V and 5 bases from J, the junction contained 3 bases not matched to a gene. The CDR3 is made up of 12 amino acids. Germline lookup yields CDR1 SGHRS and CDR2 YFSETQ. Primers for the PCR totalled 60 Vbeta and 13 Jbeta. The authors' processing: It was a later analysis that counted 83 million or so unique TCR beta chains, of which 8.5 million to 12 million were shared. Measured with immunoSEQ multiplex PCR; TCRdb has only the in-frame clones, and not every one. V and J calls and clone size are those listed in that table; D and trimming were worked out from the DNA. The sample includes 150,000 to 200,000 clones, around 79% of them seen just once.

The J gene is TRBJ2-3, the V gene TRBV5-1, with 7 bases lining up with TRBD2. The specimen was PBMCs. The receptor's source is a middle-aged man in good health and CMV-seropositive. The CDR3 spells CASKASGDTQYF. The CDR3 coding sequence is TGCGCCAGCAAGGCTAGCGGAGATACGCAGTATTTT.